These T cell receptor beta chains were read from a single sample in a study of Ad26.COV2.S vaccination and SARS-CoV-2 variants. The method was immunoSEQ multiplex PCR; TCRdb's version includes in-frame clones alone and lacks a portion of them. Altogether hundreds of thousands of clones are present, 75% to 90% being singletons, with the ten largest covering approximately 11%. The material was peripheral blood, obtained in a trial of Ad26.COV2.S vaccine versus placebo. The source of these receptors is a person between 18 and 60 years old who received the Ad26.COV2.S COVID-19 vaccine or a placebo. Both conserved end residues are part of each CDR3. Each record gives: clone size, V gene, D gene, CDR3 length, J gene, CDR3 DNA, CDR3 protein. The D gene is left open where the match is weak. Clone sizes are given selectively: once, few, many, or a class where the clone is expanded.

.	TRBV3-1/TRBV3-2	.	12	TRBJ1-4	TGTGCCAGCAGCCGGGAAGGGGGGGAACTGTTTTTT	CASSREGGELFF
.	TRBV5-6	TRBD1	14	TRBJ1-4	TGTGCCAGCAGCCACGGGACAGGAGTAAAAAAACTGTTTTTT	CASSHGTGVKKLFF
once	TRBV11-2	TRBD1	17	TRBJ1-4	TGTGCCAGCAGACTCCCATATGATGGACAGGGATCTGAAAAACTGTTTTTT	CASRLPYDGQGSEKLFF
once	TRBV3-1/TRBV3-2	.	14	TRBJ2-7	TGTGCCAGCAGCCAAGTCGAACGAACGGGCGAGCAGTACTTC	CASSQVERTGEQYF
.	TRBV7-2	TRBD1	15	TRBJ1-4	TGTGCCAGCAGCTCCCAGACAGGGAGTAATGAAAAACTGTTTTTT	CASSSQTGSNEKLFF
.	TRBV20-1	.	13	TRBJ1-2	TGCAGTGCTAGTTCCATCTCCGTGGGTGGCTACACCTTC	CSASSISVGGYTF
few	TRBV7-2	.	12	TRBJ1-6	TGTGCCAGCAGCGGCTATAATTCACCCCTCCACTTT	CASSGYNSPLHF
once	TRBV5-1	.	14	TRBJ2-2	TGCGCCAGCAGCGCGGAGACGAACACCGGGGAGCTGTTTTTT	CASSAETNTGELFF
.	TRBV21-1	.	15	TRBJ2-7	TGTGCCAGCAGCTCCCTCGGGGGGGAAGTGGGAGAGCAGTACTTC	CASSSLGGEVGEQYF
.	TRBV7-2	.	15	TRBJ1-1	TGTGCCAGCAGCCCCAGGGTCTCTGGGAACACTGAAGCTTTCTTT	CASSPRVSGNTEAFF
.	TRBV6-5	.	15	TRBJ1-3	TGTGCCAGCAGACCCTATGAAGGTTTTGGAAACACCATATATTTT	CASRPYEGFGNTIYF
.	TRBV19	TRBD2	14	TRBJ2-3	TGTGCCAGTAGTCCCGGGACTAGCGGGAGGACGCAGTATTTT	CASSPGTSGRTQYF
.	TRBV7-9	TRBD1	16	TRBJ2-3	TGTGCCAGCAGCTTAGGGCAGGGGGCCGACACAGATACGCAGTATTTT	CASSLGQGADTDTQYF
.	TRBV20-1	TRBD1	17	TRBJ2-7	TGCAGTGCTAGTAGGTCGGACAGGGGGCAGGGGTCCTACGAGCAGTACTTC	CSASRSDRGQGSYEQYF
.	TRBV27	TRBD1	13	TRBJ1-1	TGTGCCAGCAGTTTAGGGGACAGGGGGGAAGCTTTCTTT	CASSLGDRGEAFF
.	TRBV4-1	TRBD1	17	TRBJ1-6	TGCGCCAGCAGCCAAATAGTCTCCGGGACAGGGAATTCACCCCTCCACTTT	CASSQIVSGTGNSPLHF
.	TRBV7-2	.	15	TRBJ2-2	TGTGCCAGCGCCCGCCGGGCAGCGAACACCGGGGAGCTGTTTTTT	CASARRAANTGELFF
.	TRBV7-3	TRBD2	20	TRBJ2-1	TGTGCCAGCAGCCCCGGACTAGCGGGAGCAAGAGTTTGGTCCTACAATGAGCAGTTCTTC	CASSPGLAGARVWSYNEQFF
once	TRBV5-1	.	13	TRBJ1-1	TGCGCCAGCAGCCCCCCTACAAACACTGAAGCTTTCTTT	CASSPPTNTEAFF
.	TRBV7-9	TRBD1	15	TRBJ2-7	TGTGCCAGCAGCAACGGGACAGGGGGCGGTTACGAGCAGTACTTC	CASSNGTGGGYEQYF
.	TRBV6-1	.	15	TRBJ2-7	TGTGCCAGCAGTGAAGGGCCGGACGCTCAGCACGAGCAGTACTTC	CASSEGPDAQHEQYF
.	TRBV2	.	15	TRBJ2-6	TGTGCCAGCAGGGGGCTTAGGTCTGGGGCCAACGTCCTGACTTTC	CASRGLRSGANVLTF
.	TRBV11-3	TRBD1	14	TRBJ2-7	TGTGCCAGCAGTACAGGGGACCCCCCCTACGAGCAGTACTTC	CASSTGDPPYEQYF
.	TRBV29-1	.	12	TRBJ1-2	TGCAGCGTTGCAGGCAGGGATTATGGCTACACCTTC	CSVAGRDYGYTF
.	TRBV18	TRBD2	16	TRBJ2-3	TGTGCCAGCTCACCACCGAGCGGGGTCGGCACAGATACGCAGTATTTT	CASSPPSGVGTDTQYF
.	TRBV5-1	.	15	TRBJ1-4	TGCGCCAGCAGCTTGGCGGACGGGGGGTACGAAAAACTGTTTTTT	CASSLADGGYEKLFF
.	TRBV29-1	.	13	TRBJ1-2	TGCAGCGTTGAAGTTTCCGGGAGCTATGGCTACACCTTC	CSVEVSGSYGYTF
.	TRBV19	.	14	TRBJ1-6	TGTGCCAGTAGTATTGACACGAGAAATTCACCCCTCCACTTT	CASSIDTRNSPLHF
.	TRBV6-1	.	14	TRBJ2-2	TGTGCCAGCAGTGAATGGACCTCCACCGGGGAGCTGTTTTTT	CASSEWTSTGELFF
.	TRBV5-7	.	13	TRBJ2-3	TGTGCCAGCAGCCTTGGAGGCACAGATACGCAGTATTTT	CASSLGGTDTQYF
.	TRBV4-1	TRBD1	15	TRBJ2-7	TGCGCCAGCAGCCAAATACAGGGGGCCGCCTACGAGCAGTACTTC	CASSQIQGAAYEQYF
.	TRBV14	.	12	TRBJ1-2	TGTGCCAGCAGTAAGTCCTACTATGGCTACACCTTC	CASSKSYYGYTF
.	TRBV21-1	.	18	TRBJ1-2	TGTGCCAGCAGTGAAACAGAAACTCAACCAGGTTGGATGGACGGCTACACCTTC	CASSETETQPGWMDGYTF
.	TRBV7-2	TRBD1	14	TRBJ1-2	TGTGCCAGCAGCCCGGGACAGGGGAACTATGGCTACACCTTC	CASSPGQGNYGYTF
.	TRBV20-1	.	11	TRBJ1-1	TGCAGTGCGCCAGCAGGGCGGGAGGCTTTCTTT	CSAPAGREAFF
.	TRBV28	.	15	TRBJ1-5	TGTGCCAGCAGTTTATCAGGGGCTAGCAATCAGCCCCAGCATTTT	CASSLSGASNQPQHF
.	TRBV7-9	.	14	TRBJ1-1	TGTGCCAGCAGCTTAGATCGCTTCAACACTGAAGCTTTCTTT	CASSLDRFNTEAFF
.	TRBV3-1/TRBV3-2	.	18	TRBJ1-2	TGTGCCAGCAGCCAAGATAAGAGGCAGGGACTATTATTATATGGCTACACCTTC	CASSQDKRQGLLLYGYTF
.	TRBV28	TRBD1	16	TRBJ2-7	TGTGCCAGCAGTTTCTGGACAGGGAACAGAGGCTACGAGCAGTACTTC	CASSFWTGNRGYEQYF
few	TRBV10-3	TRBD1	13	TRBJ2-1	TGTGCCAGTTCCGGGACAGGGGAATATGAGCAGTTCTTC	CASSGTGEYEQFF
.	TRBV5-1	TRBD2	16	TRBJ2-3	TGCGCCAGCAGCGTCCGGCTAGCGGGAGACACAGATACGCAGTATTTT	CASSVRLAGDTDTQYF
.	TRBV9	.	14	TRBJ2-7	TGTGCCAGCAGCTTAGGGACTTCCCCCTACGAGCAGTACTTC	CASSLGTSPYEQYF
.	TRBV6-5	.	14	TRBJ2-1	TGTGCCAGCAGTCCTGGCCCCGGGGGCAATGAGCAGTTCTTC	CASSPGPGGNEQFF
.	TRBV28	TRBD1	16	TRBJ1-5	TGTGCCAGCAGTTCCCCAGGCAGGGGGTACAATCAGCCCCAGCATTTT	CASSSPGRGYNQPQHF
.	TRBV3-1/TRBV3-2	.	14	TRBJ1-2	TGTGCCAGCAGTCATACCCGGGACATTTATGGCTACACCTTC	CASSHTRDIYGYTF
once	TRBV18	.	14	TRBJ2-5	TGTGCCAGCTCACCAGCTAGCGTCCAAGAGACCCAGTACTTC	CASSPASVQETQYF
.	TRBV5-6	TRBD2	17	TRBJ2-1	TGTGCCAGCAGCTTGTCGGTCTTGAGACTAGCTGCCCGTGAGCAGTTCTTC	CASSLSVLRLAAREQFF
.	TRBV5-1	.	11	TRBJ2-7	TGCGCCAGCAGCCGGGCATACGAGCAGTACTTC	CASSRAYEQYF
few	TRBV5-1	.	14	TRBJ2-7	TGCGCCAGCAGCGACACAGGGAATCTCAACGAGCAGTACTTC	CASSDTGNLNEQYF
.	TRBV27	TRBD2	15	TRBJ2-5	TGTGCCAGCAGTTTCGCTAGCGGGGGACAAGAGACCCAGTACTTC	CASSFASGGQETQYF
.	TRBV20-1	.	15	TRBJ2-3	TGCAGTGCTAGTAAGCCCGAGGCCCCAGGGGATACGCAGTATTTT	CSASKPEAPGDTQYF
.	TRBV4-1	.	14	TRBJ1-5	TGCGCCAGCAGCCAAGAGGGCCGCTTCCAGCCCCAGCATTTT	CASSQEGRFQPQHF
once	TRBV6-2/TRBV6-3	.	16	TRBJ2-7	TGTGCCAGCAGTTACGTCAGGGACCCGCTCTCCTACGAGCAGTACTTC	CASSYVRDPLSYEQYF
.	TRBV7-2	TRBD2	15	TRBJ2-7	TGTGCCAGCAGCGGGACTAGCGGGAGAATCCACGAGCAGTACTTC	CASSGTSGRIHEQYF
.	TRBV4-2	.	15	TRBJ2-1	TGTGCCAGCAGACCTGACAGTTCACGGGGGCACGAGCAGTTCTTC	CASRPDSSRGHEQFF
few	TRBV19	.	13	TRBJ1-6	TGTGCCAGTGGTATGGGGCCTAATTCACCCCTCCACTTT	CASGMGPNSPLHF
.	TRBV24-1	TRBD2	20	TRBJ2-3	TGTGCCACCAGTGATAGTGTAGCGGGAGTGTTCGTAAGGAGCACAGATACGCAGTATTTT	CATSDSVAGVFVRSTDTQYF
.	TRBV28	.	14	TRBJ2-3	TGTGCCAGCAGTTCTGGCGGGGGCACAGATACGCAGTATTTT	CASSSGGGTDTQYF
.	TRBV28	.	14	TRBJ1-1	TGTGCCAGCAGTAAGGACACCCAGAACACTGAAGCTTTCTTT	CASSKDTQNTEAFF
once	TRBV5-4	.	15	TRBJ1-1	TGTGCCAGCAGCGGTCGCGGGGCAGGGAGAACTGAAGCTTTCTTT	CASSGRGAGRTEAFF